These T cell receptor beta chains were read from a single sample in a study of cytomegalovirus exposure and HLA in healthy donors. TCRdb's table, derived via immunoSEQ multiplex PCR, lists solely in-frame clones and lacks some. The table records 140,000 to 150,000 clones, 82% of them present only once. The material sequenced was PBMCs. These receptors were obtained from a woman aged 55 to 70 in good health and CMV-seropositive. The CDR3 runs from the conserved cysteine through the conserved F or W. The order of the fields is J gene, clone size, V gene, CDR3 protein. Rows may omit the clone size; those that give it use once, few, many or a size class.

>TRBJ1-2|-|TRBV10-3
CAIIGTGDRGYTF
>TRBJ2-7|-|TRBV19
CASSIGGGEQYF
>TRBJ2-5|-|TRBV2
CASRADLLGETQYF
>TRBJ2-7|-|TRBV28
CASSPPGGAYEQYF
>TRBJ2-1|few|TRBV21-1
CASSPGTGDSADNEQFF
>TRBJ1-1|-|TRBV14
CASSQPGGAYTEAFF
>TRBJ2-7|-|TRBV5-5
CASSLAQGGEQYF
>TRBJ2-6|few|TRBV5-4
CASSLGLAGVGGANVLTF
>TRBJ2-3|-|TRBV11-3
CASSLEGQSTDTQYF
>TRBJ1-1|-|TRBV5-6
CASSSPTGEATEAFF
>TRBJ2-7|-|TRBV27
CASHRGWVGGPYEQYF
>TRBJ2-2|few|TRBV6-5
CASSYSGGGELFF
>TRBJ2-5|-|TRBV7-3
CASSNSGEETQYF
>TRBJ2-7|-|TRBV28
CASSLTRRYEQYF
>TRBJ1-1|-|TRBV6-6
CASSYPLGDTNTEAFF
>TRBJ1-4|-|TRBV4-1
CASSKQGATNEKLFF
>TRBJ1-3|-|TRBV28
CASSQLGQGARNTIYF
>TRBJ2-7|-|TRBV7-2
CASSSSLLQGEQYF
>TRBJ2-3|few|TRBV28
CASSPSGGNTDTQYF
>TRBJ1-2|-|TRBV2
CASSEQGKGGYTF
>TRBJ1-4|-|TRBV7-9
CASSSGTGATNEKLFF
>TRBJ2-3|few|TRBV7-9
CASSQSARGLGTDTQYF
>TRBJ2-1|once|TRBV30
CAWKDNRGPYNEQFF
>TRBJ1-1|few|TRBV30
CAWRGGGDTEAFF
>TRBJ2-7|-|TRBV28
CASSPTGTSHYEQYF
>TRBJ2-1|once|TRBV7-6
CASSSSVGSGRASYNEQFF